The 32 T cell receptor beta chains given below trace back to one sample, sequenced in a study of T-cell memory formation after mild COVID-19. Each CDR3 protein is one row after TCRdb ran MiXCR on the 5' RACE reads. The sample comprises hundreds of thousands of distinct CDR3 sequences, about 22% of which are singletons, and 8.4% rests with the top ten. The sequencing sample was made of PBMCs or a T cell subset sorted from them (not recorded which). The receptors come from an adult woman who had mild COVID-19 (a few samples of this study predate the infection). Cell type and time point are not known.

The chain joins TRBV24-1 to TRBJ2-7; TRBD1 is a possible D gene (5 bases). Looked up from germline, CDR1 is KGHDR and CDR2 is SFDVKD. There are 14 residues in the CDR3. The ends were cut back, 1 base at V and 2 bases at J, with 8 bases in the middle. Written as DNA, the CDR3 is TGTGCCACCAGTGATTTATCCAGGGCCTACGAGCAGTACTTC. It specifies CATSDLSRAYEQYF.

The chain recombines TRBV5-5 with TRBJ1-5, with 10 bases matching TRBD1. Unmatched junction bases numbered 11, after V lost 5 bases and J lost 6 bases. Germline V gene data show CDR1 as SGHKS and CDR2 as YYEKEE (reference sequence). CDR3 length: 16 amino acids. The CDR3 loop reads CASSRSGTGVSQPQHF. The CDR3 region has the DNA TGTGCCAGCAGTCGTTCCGGGACAGGGGTCTCTCAGCCCCAGCATTTT.

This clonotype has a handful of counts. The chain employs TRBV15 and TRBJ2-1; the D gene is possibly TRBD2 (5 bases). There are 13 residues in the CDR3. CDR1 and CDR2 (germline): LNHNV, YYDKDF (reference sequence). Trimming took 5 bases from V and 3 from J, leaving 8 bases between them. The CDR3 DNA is TGTGCCACCAGCCTTGGGAGCTACAATGAGCAGTTCTTC. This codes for CATSLGSYNEQFF. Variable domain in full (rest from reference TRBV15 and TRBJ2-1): DAMVIQNPRYQVTQFGKPVTLSCSQTLNHNVMYWYQQKSSQAPKLLFHYYDKDFNNEADTPDNFQSRRPNTSFCFLDIRSPGLGDTAMYLCATSLGSYNEQFFGPGTRLTVL.

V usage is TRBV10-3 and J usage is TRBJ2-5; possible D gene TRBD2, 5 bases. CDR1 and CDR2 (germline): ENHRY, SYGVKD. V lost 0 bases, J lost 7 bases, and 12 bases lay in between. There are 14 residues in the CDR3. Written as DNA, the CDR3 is TGTGCCATCAGTGAGTCTGCCCCCCGGGGGACCCAGTACTTC. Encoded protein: CAISESAPRGTQYF.

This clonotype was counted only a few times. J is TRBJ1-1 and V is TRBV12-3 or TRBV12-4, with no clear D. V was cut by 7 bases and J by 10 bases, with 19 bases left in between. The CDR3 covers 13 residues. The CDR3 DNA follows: TGTGCCAGCACCGGAGGCGACGGGGTGGGAGCTTTCTTT. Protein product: CASTGGDGVGAFF.

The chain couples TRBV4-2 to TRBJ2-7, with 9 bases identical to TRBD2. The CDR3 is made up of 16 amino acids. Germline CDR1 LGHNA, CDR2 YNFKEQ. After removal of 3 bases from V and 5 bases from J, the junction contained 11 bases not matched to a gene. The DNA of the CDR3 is TGTGCCAGCAGCCAGGCCTCGGGACTAGCCCCTAACGAGCAGTACTTC. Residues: CASSQASGLAPNEQYF.

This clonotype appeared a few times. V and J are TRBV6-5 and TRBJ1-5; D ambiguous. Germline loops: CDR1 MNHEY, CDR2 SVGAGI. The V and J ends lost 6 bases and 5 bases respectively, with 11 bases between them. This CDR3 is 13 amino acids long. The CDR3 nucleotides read TGTGCCAGCAGCCAGAATAGGGATCAGCCCCAGCATTTT. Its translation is CASSQNRDQPQHF.

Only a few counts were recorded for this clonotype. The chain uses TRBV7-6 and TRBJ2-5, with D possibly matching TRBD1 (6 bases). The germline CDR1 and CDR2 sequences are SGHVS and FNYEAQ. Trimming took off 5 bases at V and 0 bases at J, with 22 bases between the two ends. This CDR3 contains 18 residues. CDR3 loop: CASSEETTGSGYQETQYF. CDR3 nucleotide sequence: TGTGCCAGCAGCGAGGAGACCACAGGGTCGGGGTACCAAGAGACCCAGTACTTC.

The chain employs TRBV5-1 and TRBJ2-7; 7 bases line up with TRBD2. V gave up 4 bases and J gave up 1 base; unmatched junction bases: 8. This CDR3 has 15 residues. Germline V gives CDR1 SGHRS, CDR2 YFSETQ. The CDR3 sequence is CASSPGEGASYEQYF. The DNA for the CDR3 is TGCGCCAGCAGCCCGGGGGAGGGAGCGTCCTACGAGCAGTACTTC.

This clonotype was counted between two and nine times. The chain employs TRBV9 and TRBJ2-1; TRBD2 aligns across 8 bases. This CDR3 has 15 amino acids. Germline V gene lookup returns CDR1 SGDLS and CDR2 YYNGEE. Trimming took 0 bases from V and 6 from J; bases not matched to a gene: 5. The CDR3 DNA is TGTGCCAGCAGCGTAGAAACTAGCGGAATCAATGAGCAGTTCTTC. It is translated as CASSVETSGINEQFF.

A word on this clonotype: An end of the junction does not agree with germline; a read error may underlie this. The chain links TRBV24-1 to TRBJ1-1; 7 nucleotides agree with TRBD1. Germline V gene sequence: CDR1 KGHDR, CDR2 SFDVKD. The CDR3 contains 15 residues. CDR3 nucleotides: TGTGCCGCCAGTGACAGTCACAGGGGCGGAACTGAAGCTTTCTTT. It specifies CAASDSHRGGTEAFF.

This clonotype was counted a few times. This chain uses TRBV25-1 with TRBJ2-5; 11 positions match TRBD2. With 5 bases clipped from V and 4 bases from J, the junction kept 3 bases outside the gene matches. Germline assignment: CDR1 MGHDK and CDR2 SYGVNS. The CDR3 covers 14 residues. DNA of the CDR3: TGTGCCAGCAGTCGACTAGCGGGATCAGAGACCCAGTACTTC. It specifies CASSRLAGSETQYF. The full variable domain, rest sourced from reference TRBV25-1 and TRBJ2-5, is EADIYQTPRYLVIGTGKKITLECSQTMGHDKMYWYQQDPGMELHLIHYSYGVNSTEKGDLSSESTVSRIRTEHFPLTLESARPSHTSQYLCASSRLAGSETQYFGPGTRLLVL.

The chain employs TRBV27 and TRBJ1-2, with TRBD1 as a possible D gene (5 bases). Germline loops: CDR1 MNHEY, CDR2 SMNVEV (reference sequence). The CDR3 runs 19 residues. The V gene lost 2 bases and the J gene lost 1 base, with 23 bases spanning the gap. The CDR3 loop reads CASSLRVGGDRKHNYGYTF. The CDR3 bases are TGTGCCAGCAGTTTAAGGGTCGGGGGGGACCGAAAACATAACTATGGCTACACCTTC.

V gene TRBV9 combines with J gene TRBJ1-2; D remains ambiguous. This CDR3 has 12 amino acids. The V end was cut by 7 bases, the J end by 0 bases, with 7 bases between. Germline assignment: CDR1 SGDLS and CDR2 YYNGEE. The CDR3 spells CASFGPNYGYTF. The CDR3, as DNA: TGTGCCAGCTTTGGACCTAACTATGGCTACACCTTC.

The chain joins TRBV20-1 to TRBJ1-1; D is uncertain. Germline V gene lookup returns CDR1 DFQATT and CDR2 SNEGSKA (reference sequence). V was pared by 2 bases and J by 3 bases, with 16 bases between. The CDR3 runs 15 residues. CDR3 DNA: TGCAGTGCTAGAAGGGTGGGGATGGAGGACACTGAAGCTTTCTTT. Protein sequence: CSARRVGMEDTEAFF.

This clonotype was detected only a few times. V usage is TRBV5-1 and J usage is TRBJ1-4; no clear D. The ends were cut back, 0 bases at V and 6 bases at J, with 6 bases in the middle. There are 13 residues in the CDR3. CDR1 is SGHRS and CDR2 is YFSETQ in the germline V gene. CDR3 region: CASSLGVDEKLFF. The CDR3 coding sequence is TGCGCCAGCAGCTTGGGTGTGGATGAAAAACTGTTTTTT.

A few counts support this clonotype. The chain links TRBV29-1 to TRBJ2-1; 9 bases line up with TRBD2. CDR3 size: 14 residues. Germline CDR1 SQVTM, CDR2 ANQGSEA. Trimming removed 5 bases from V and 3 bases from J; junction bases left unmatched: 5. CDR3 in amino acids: CSVLEREVYNEQFF. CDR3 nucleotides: TGCAGCGTTCTGGAGCGGGAGGTCTACAATGAGCAGTTCTTC.

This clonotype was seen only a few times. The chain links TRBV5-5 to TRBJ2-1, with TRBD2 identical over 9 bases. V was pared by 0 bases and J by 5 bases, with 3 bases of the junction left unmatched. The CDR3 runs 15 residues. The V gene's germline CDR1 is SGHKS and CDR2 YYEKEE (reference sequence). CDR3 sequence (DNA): TGTGCCAGCAGCTTGGTGGGACTAGCTAACAATGAGCAGTTCTTC. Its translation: CASSLVGLANNEQFF.

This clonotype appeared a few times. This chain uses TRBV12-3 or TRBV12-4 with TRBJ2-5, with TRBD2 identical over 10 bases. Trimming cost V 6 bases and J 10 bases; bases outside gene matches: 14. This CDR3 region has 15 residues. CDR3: CASRGLADIGGGQYF. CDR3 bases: TGTGCCAGCAGAGGACTAGCGGATATAGGGGGTGGCCAGTACTTC.

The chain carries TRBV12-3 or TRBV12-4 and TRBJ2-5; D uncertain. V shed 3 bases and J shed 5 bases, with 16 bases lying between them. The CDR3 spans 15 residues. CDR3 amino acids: CASSFFPSAPETQYF. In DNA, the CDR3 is TGTGCCAGCAGTTTTTTCCCCTCGGCGCCGGAGACCCAGTACTTC.

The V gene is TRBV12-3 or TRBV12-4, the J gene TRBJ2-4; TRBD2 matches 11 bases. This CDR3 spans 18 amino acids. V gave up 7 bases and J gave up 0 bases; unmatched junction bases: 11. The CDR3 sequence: CASTTRLAGGGAKNIQYF. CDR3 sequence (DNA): TGTGCCAGCACCACCCGGCTAGCGGGGGGAGGAGCCAAAAACATTCAGTACTTC.

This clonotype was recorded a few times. CDR3 amino acids: CASSPPGVGYEQYF. Here the CDR3 DNA reads TGTGCCAGCTCACCACCGGGAGTGGGCTACGAGCAGTACTTC. The chain is built from TRBV18 and TRBJ2-7, with D perhaps matching TRBD2 (5 bases). This CDR3 is 14 amino acids long. Per the germline V gene, CDR1 is KGHSH and CDR2 is LQKENI. Trimming left V 0 bases short and J 3 bases short, with 9 bases between.

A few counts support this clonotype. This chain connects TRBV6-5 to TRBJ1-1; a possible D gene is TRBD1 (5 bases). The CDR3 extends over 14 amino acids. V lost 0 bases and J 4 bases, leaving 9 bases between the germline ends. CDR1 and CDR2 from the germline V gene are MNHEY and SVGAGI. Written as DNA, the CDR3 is TGTGCCAGCAGTTACTCGGGGGGGATCACTGAAGCTTTCTTT. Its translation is CASSYSGGITEAFF.

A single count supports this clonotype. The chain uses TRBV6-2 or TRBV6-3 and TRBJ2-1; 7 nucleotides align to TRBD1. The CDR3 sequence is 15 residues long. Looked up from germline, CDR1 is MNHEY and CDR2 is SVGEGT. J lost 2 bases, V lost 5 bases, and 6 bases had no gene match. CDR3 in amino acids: CASSKGQPPYNEQFF. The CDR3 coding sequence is TGTGCCAGCAGTAAGGGACAGCCGCCCTACAATGAGCAGTTCTTC.

CDR3 residues: CAWTNGADGTQYF. The CDR3 DNA reads TGTGCCTGGACCAACGGGGCCGACGGTACGCAGTATTTT. The rearrangement joins TRBV30 to TRBJ2-3; tentatively, D is TRBD1 or TRBD2 (5 bases each). The CDR3 loop spans 13 amino acids. V lost 4 bases to trimming and J lost 8 bases, with 16 bases between them. Germline V CDR1 and CDR2: GTSNPN, SVGIG (reference sequence).

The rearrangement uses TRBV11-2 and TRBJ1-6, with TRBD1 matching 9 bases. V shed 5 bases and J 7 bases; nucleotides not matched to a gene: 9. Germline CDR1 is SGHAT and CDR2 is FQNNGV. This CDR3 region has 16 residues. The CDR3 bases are TGTGCCAGCAGCGCGCCCGGGACAGGGAGGAATTCACCCCTCCACTTT. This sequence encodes CASSAPGTGRNSPLHF.

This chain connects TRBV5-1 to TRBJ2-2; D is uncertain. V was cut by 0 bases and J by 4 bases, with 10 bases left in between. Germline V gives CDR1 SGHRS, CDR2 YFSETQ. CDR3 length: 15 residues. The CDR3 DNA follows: TGCGCCAGCAGCTTGGTGGAGCGACGCACCGGGGAGCTGTTTTTT. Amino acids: CASSLVERRTGELFF.

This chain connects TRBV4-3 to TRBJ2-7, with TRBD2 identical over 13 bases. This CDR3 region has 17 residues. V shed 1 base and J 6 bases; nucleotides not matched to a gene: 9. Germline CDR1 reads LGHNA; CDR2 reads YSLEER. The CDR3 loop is CASSQGPGLAGVSEQYF. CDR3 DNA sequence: TGCGCCAGCAGCCAAGGGCCCGGACTAGCGGGAGTAAGCGAGCAGTACTTC.

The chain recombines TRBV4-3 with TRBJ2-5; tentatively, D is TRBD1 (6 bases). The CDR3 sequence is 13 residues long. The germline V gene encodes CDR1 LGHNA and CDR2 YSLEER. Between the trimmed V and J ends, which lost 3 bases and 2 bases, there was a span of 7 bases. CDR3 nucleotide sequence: TGCGCCAGCAGCCACGGACAGCAAGAGACCCAGTACTTC. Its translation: CASSHGQQETQYF.

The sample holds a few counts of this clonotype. The CDR3 sequence is CASSRGPQLEETQYF. CDR3 sequence (DNA): TGTGCCAGCAGCCGAGGGCCCCAGCTCGAGGAGACCCAGTACTTC. This chain links TRBV3-1 with TRBJ2-5, with a possible D match to TRBD2 (5 bases). The CDR3 length is 15 residues. V lost 4 bases and J 5 bases, leaving 17 bases between the germline ends. The germline V gene has CDR1 LGHDT and CDR2 YNNKEL (reference sequence).

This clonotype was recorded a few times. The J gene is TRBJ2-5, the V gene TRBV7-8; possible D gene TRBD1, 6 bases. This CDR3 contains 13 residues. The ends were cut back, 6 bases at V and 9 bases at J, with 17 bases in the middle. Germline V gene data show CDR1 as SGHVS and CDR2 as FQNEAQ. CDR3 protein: CASSWDTSAAQYF. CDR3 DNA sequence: TGTGCCAGCAGTTGGGACACCTCAGCGGCCCAGTACTTC.

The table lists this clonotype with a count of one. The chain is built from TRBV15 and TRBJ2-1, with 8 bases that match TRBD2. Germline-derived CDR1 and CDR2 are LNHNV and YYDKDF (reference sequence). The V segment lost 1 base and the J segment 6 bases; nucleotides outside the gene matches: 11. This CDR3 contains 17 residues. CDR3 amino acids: CATSRGGSGGPFNEQFF. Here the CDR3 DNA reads TGTGCCACCAGCAGAGGGGGATCGGGGGGGCCGTTCAATGAGCAGTTCTTC.